Following are 11 T cell receptor beta chains from one sample sequenced in a study of blood T cell repertoires in COVID-19. Clones were sequenced by immunoSEQ multiplex PCR, and TCRdb holds only the in-frame ones, with some missing. Here the sample spans 430,000 or so clones, 70% to 90% being singletons. Source material: PBMCs or T cells enriched from blood (not recorded which). The receptors here all came from a woman in her forties who had recovered from COVID-19.

This clone was seen only once. The chain recombines TRBV29-1 with TRBJ1-1; D might be TRBD1 (5 bases). V gave up 7 bases and J gave up 8 bases, with 23 bases separating them. This CDR3 region has 14 residues. Germline CDR1 is SQVTM and CDR2 is ANQGSEA. CDR3 DNA sequence: TGCAGCGCCACAATTTTTACGGCAGGGCAAGAAGCTTTCTTT. Its protein is CSATIFTAGQEAFF.

The chain carries TRBV7-2 and TRBJ1-1; tentative D call: TRBD1 (6 bases). The germline V gene has CDR1 SGHTA and CDR2 FQGNSA. The V end was cut by 1 base, the J end by 6 bases, with 15 bases between. The CDR3 covers 15 residues. The CDR3 region has the DNA TGTGCCAGCAGCTTAGAGGGGGGGCCCGGCGCTGAAGCTTTCTTT. Residues: CASSLEGGPGAEAFF.

Details on this clone: One end of the junction fails to match germline, which may point to a read error. This chain connects TRBV20-1 to TRBJ2-5, with D possibly matching TRBD1 (6 bases). The germline V gene encodes CDR1 DFQATT and CDR2 SNEGSKA (reference sequence). This CDR3 comprises 11 residues. The CDR3 DNA is TGCAGTGCTAGAGATCAGGGGCTAGACAACTTC. Translated, it gives CSARDQGLDNF.

The V gene is TRBV5-4, the J gene TRBJ2-3; 9 nucleotides align to TRBD2. V lost 1 base and J lost 4; bases outside the gene matches: 4. Germline V lookup: CDR1 SGHNT, CDR2 YYREEE (reference sequence). The CDR3 spans 15 residues. CDR3 in DNA: TGTGCCAGCAGCTTGAAGCGGGAGGTCCCAGATACGCAGTATTTT. Translation gives CASSLKREVPDTQYF.

About this clone itself: In the same sample, other DNA sequences code for this CDR3. The chain couples TRBV5-1 to TRBJ1-5; D may be TRBD1 (6 bases). The V gene lost 0 bases and the J gene lost 5 bases, with 12 bases spanning the gap. The CDR3 loop spans 15 amino acids. Per the germline V gene, CDR1 is SGHRS and CDR2 is YFSETQ. Here the CDR3 DNA reads TGCGCCAGCAGCTTGGGGGTGACAGGAGATCAGCCCCAGCATTTT. This codes for CASSLGVTGDQPQHF.

This chain links TRBV11-3 with TRBJ2-7; possibly TRBD2 for D (5 bases). V was clipped by 0 bases and J by 0 bases, with 12 bases between them. This CDR3 has 16 residues. Looked up from germline, CDR1 is SGHNT and CDR2 is YENEEA. CDR3 protein: CASSLDNPSRSYEQYF. DNA for the CDR3: TGTGCCAGCAGCTTAGATAACCCTAGCCGCTCCTACGAGCAGTACTTC.

The table lists this clone with a count of one. This chain joins TRBV18 and TRBJ1-1, with TRBD1 matching 7 bases. The CDR3 contains 15 residues. The junction had 5 bases not matched to a gene; V was cut back by 3 bases and J by 1 base. Looked up from germline, CDR1 is KGHSH and CDR2 is LQKENI. CDR3 in DNA: TGTGCCAGCTCACCCTTGACAGGGCGGAACACTGAAGCTTTCTTT. Its protein is CASSPLTGRNTEAFF. Variable domain in full (rest from reference TRBV18 and TRBJ1-1): NAGVMQNPRHLVRRRGQEARLRCSPMKGHSHVYWYRQLPEEGLKFMVYLQKENIIDESGMPKERFSAEFPKEGPSILRIQQVVRGDSAAYFCASSPLTGRNTEAFFGQGTRLTVV.

There are a few counts of this clone. Within the sample, other DNA sequences also encode this same CDR3. The chain links TRBV18 to TRBJ2-1, with D uncertain. Germline lookup yields CDR1 KGHSH and CDR2 LQKENI. The CDR3 extends over 13 amino acids. Deletions cut 2 bases from V and 4 bases from J, with 6 bases between. CDR3 loop: CASSPEQYNEQFF. The CDR3, as DNA: TGTGCCAGCTCACCAGAACAGTACAATGAGCAGTTCTTC.

V is TRBV4-3 and J is TRBJ2-7; D is ambiguous. Germline CDR1 LGHNA, CDR2 YSLEER. This CDR3 region has 15 residues. Trimming left V 0 bases short and J 4 bases short, with 13 bases between. CDR3 DNA: TGCGCCAGCAGCCAAGATGTCAGGCAGTTTTACGAGCAGTACTTC. As protein: CASSQDVRQFYEQYF.

This clone was detected only once. The chain carries TRBV4-3 and TRBJ2-1; no clear D gene. This CDR3 is 15 amino acids long. The germline V and J ends were trimmed by 0 bases and 7 bases, with 13 bases remaining between them. Looked up from germline, CDR1 is LGHNA and CDR2 is YSLEER. The CDR3 reads CASSQDSRVQNEQFF. CDR3 sequence (DNA): TGCGCCAGCAGCCAAGATAGCCGGGTCCAGAATGAGCAGTTCTTC.

This chain uses TRBV18 with TRBJ2-3, with D unclear. Germline loops: CDR1 KGHSH, CDR2 LQKENI. The CDR3 totals 12 residues. Trimming removed 3 bases at V and 4 bases at J, with 5 bases between. The CDR3 sequence: CASSPAADTQYF. CDR3 coding DNA: TGTGCCAGCTCACCGGCAGCAGATACGCAGTATTTT.